This passage covers 32 T cell receptor beta chains from one sample sequenced in a study of a mutant IDH1 vaccine in newly diagnosed glioma. The data were produced by immunoSEQ multiplex PCR, yet TCRdb's version contains in-frame clones alone and is incomplete. The sample has about 54,000 clones; around four fifths are singletons. The antigens for these receptors are not known. Documented time point: week 35, safety follow-up. In the vaccine, a single dose held 300 ug of the mutant IDH1 20-mer peptide, along with topical imiquimod. Sequencing was performed on PBMCs, taken from a glioma patient whose treatment included an IDH1 peptide vaccine. The receptors come from a woman under 30 with glioma.

A remark on this clone: Other DNA sequences in this sample translate to the same CDR3. The chain carries TRBV9 and TRBJ1-1; possible D gene TRBD1, 5 bases. The germline CDR1 and CDR2 sequences are SGDLS and YYNGEE. The CDR3 runs 13 residues. V lost 4 bases and J 5 bases, leaving 12 bases between the germline ends. The CDR3 bases are TGTGCCAGCAGCCTGGGGGGTGGAACTGAAGCTTTCTTT. It translates to CASSLGGGTEAFF.

The chain is built from TRBV5-4 and TRBJ2-1; a weak D match, TRBD1 (6 bases). Germline V gives CDR1 SGHNT, CDR2 YYREEE (reference sequence). Trimming cost V 3 bases and J 7 bases, with 14 bases left between them. The CDR3 is 14 amino acids. CDR3 amino acids: CASSSKGRGNEQFF. The CDR3 DNA reads as TGTGCCAGCAGCTCCAAGGGTAGGGGGAATGAGCAGTTCTTC.

The gene calls are TRBV7-2 and TRBJ1-1; D is unclear. Germline assignment: CDR1 SGHTA and CDR2 FQGNSA. Trimming shortened V by 5 bases and J by 1 base, and 17 bases separated the two germline ends. The CDR3 covers 16 residues. CDR3 sequence (DNA): TGTGCCAGCAGCCTTTCGGTCCCCGGTAGGAACACTGAAGCTTTCTTT. Translation gives CASSLSVPGRNTEAFF.

The chain recombines TRBV14 with TRBJ2-5, with 7 bases lining up with TRBD1. Trimming removed 0 bases from V and 1 base from J; junction bases left unmatched: 8. This CDR3 is 17 amino acids long. Germline values: CDR1 SGHDN, CDR2 FVKESK. The CDR3 coding sequence is TGTGCCAGCAGCCAAGATCTGGGGCAGGGGGTCCAAGAGACCCAGTACTTC. Translated, it gives CASSQDLGQGVQETQYF.

This clone has only one observation. The V call is TRBV5-1, the J call TRBJ2-7, with no clear D. Trimming took off 0 bases at V and 3 bases at J, with 7 bases between the two ends. This CDR3 is 13 amino acids long. From germline, CDR1 is SGHRS and CDR2 YFSETQ. CDR3 sequence: CASSLVRSYEQYF. The CDR3 nucleotides are TGCGCCAGCAGCTTGGTCCGGAGCTACGAGCAGTACTTC.

The genes are TRBV7-9 and TRBJ2-1; the match to TRBD2 covers 15 bases. Germline V CDR1 and CDR2: SEHNR, FQNEAQ (reference sequence). The length of the CDR3 is 19 residues. Germline trimming cut 5 bases from V and 5 bases from J; bases unmatched to any gene: 13. CDR3 in DNA: TGTGCCAGCAGCCCTTGGACTAGCGGGAGGGCCAGGGGAAACAATGAGCAGTTCTTC. It encodes CASSPWTSGRARGNNEQFF.

This chain connects TRBV4-1 to TRBJ1-2, with 7 bases identical to TRBD1. In germline, CDR1 is MGHRA, CDR2 YSYEKL. This CDR3 region has 14 residues. The J segment lost 4 bases and the V segment lost 1 base, leaving 3 bases of the junction unmatched. As DNA, the CDR3 is TGCGCCAGCAGCCAAGGACAGGGAACCTATGGCTACACCTTC. As protein: CASSQGQGTYGYTF.

The chain links TRBV11-2 to TRBJ2-5, with D unresolved. The length of the CDR3 is 13 residues. Germline CDR1 reads SGHAT; CDR2 reads FQNNGV. The ends were cut back, 3 bases at V and 5 bases at J, with 10 bases in the middle. CDR3 in amino acids: CASSLRRVETQYF. In DNA form, the CDR3 reads TGTGCCAGCAGCTTGAGGCGAGTCGAGACCCAGTACTTC.

The chain couples TRBV6-1 to TRBJ2-7, with D possibly TRBD1 on 6 matching bases. CDR1 is MNHNS and CDR2 is SASEGT in the germline V gene. Trimming removed 7 bases at V and 3 bases at J, with 13 bases between. The CDR3 spans 13 residues. The CDR3 nucleotides are TGTGCCAGCATAAACAGGGTTCTCTACGAGCAGTACTTC. This encodes CASINRVLYEQYF.

This clone was counted a single time. The chain links TRBV19 to TRBJ2-3, with a weak D call TRBD2 (5 bases). This CDR3 is 16 amino acids long. Germline CDR1 and CDR2: LNHDA and SQIVND (reference sequence). V was cut by 1 base and J by 0 bases, with 11 bases left in between. The CDR3 DNA follows: TGTGCCAGTAGTATAGGTTCCGGGGTAAGCACAGATACGCAGTATTTT. The encoded protein is CASSIGSGVSTDTQYF. Based on the CDR3 plus reference TRBV19 and TRBJ2-3, the full variable domain is DGGITQSPKYLFRKEGQNVTLSCEQNLNHDAMYWYRQDPGQGLRLIYYSQIVNDFQKGDIAEGYSVSREKKESFPLTVTSAQKNPTAFYLCASSIGSGVSTDTQYFGPGTRLTVL.

The V gene is TRBV5-5, the J gene TRBJ2-7, with D unclear. The CDR3 runs to 16 residues. Germline loops: CDR1 SGHKS, CDR2 YYEKEE (reference sequence). V lost 0 bases, J lost 3 bases, and 16 bases lay in between. The CDR3 loop reads CASSLERAEFHYEQYF. DNA for the CDR3: TGTGCCAGCAGCTTGGAAAGGGCGGAGTTTCACTACGAGCAGTACTTC.

The chain has TRBV13 and TRBJ2-7; the match to TRBD1 covers 7 bases. The V gene end was trimmed by 3 bases and the J gene end by 3 bases; junction bases not matched to a gene: 5. The CDR3 is 14 amino acids. Per germline, CDR1 PRHDT and CDR2 FYEKMQ (reference sequence). This chain's CDR3 is CASSLDRRNYEQYF. The DNA of the CDR3 is TGTGCCAGCAGCTTGGACAGGCGCAACTACGAGCAGTACTTC.

The chain employs TRBV19 and TRBJ2-3; D gene ambiguous. Deletions cut 4 bases from V and 3 bases from J, with 8 bases between. Germline V gene lookup returns CDR1 LNHDA and CDR2 SQIVND (reference sequence). CDR3 size: 13 residues. CDR3 nucleotides: TGTGCCAGTAGTACACGTGGAACAGATACGCAGTATTTT. Translating it yields CASSTRGTDTQYF.

The chain couples TRBV7-9 to TRBJ1-1; possible D gene TRBD1, 6 bases. The CDR3 extends over 17 amino acids. CDR1 and CDR2 from the germline V gene are SEHNR and FQNEAQ (reference sequence). Trimming left V 1 base short and J 3 bases short, with 18 bases between. CDR3 nucleotide sequence: TGTGCCAGCAGCTTAGGAGCCGGGGGCCTTTGGGACACTGAAGCTTTCTTT. This gives the protein CASSLGAGGLWDTEAFF.

Written as DNA, the CDR3 is TGTGCCAGCAGTGAAGCGCTTCGGAGGGGCCGCTCACGAGTCTACGAGCAGTACTTC. Translation: CASSEALRRGRSRVYEQYF. The chain uses TRBV2 and TRBJ2-7; possible D gene TRBD2, 6 bases. The CDR3 is made up of 19 amino acids. The germline CDR1 and CDR2 sequences are SNHLY and FYNNEI. V was pared by 0 bases and J by 3 bases, with 24 bases between.

V and J are TRBV11-3 and TRBJ1-1; D ambiguous. Germline CDR1 reads SGHNT; CDR2 reads YENEEA. This CDR3 is 11 amino acids long. The ends were cut back, 4 bases at V and 9 bases at J, with 9 bases in the middle. Here the CDR3 reads CASSSVEKAFF. As DNA, the CDR3 is TGTGCCAGCAGCTCCGTGGAAAAAGCTTTCTTT.

The chain employs TRBV5-8 and TRBJ2-7; no clear D. The CDR3 has 9 amino acids. Germline lookup yields CDR1 SGHTS and CDR2 YDEGEE. V gave up 7 bases and J gave up 5 bases, with 4 bases separating them. CDR3 DNA: TGTGCCAGCCGAGACGAGCAGTACTTC. Amino acid sequence: CASRDEQYF.

The chain links TRBV6-1 to TRBJ2-1; weak D call: TRBD2 (5 bases). Per germline, CDR1 MNHNS and CDR2 SASEGT. Trimming left V 1 base short and J 0 bases short, with 7 bases between. The CDR3 runs 15 residues. As DNA, the CDR3 is TGTGCCAGCAGTGAAGAGGACTCCTCCTACAATGAGCAGTTCTTC. Its protein product is CASSEEDSSYNEQFF.

Details on this clone: Other DNA sequences in this sample translate to the same CDR3. The chain links TRBV6-5 to TRBJ1-1, with D unresolved. Trimming left V 0 bases short and J 0 bases short, with 5 bases between. Germline V gene data show CDR1 as MNHEY and CDR2 as SVGAGI. The CDR3 length is 14 residues. CDR3 sequence reads: CASSYSGLNTEAFF. The CDR3 DNA reads TGTGCCAGCAGTTACTCCGGCCTGAACACTGAAGCTTTCTTT.

The CDR3 sequence is CASSLAGGQGSYEQYF. The CDR3 bases are TGTGCCAGCAGCTTGGCGGGGGGACAGGGAAGCTACGAGCAGTACTTC. The chain joins TRBV5-4 to TRBJ2-7; 9 bases agree with TRBD1. V shed 0 bases, J shed 3 bases, and the junction held 7 bases outside the gene matches. The germline CDR1 and CDR2 sequences are SGHNT and YYREEE (reference sequence). The CDR3 extends over 16 amino acids.

This chain connects TRBV7-9 to TRBJ2-5; possibly TRBD2 for D (5 bases). Germline V CDR1 and CDR2: SEHNR, FQNEAQ (reference sequence). This CDR3 has 14 amino acids. V was cut by 2 bases and J by 7 bases, with 14 bases left in between. CDR3 sequence: CASSLLTTPWTQYF. The CDR3 coding sequence is TGTGCCAGCAGCTTACTGACTACCCCATGGACCCAGTACTTC.

The rearrangement uses TRBV5-8 and TRBJ1-2; D is undetermined. Trimming stripped 0 bases from V and 8 bases from J, with 17 bases between. Germline V gene lookup returns CDR1 SGHTS and CDR2 YDEGEE. The CDR3 totals 15 residues. CDR3 region: CASSLGAWEGQGYTF. CDR3 nucleotides: TGTGCCAGCAGCTTGGGGGCATGGGAGGGCCAAGGCTACACCTTC.

This clone was seen a single time. J is TRBJ2-1 and V is TRBV7-9, with D possibly called TRBD1 or TRBD2 (6 bases each). Germline V gene data show CDR1 as SEHNR and CDR2 as FQNEAQ (reference sequence). This CDR3 is 16 amino acids long. V lost 6 bases and J 1 base, leaving 16 bases between the germline ends. This CDR3 is CASSPRTGRSYNEQFF. The CDR3 bases are TGTGCCAGCAGTCCCCGTACAGGGAGGTCCTACAATGAGCAGTTCTTC.

The chain has TRBV29-1 and TRBJ2-7; D possibly corresponds to TRBD1 (6 bases). The germline CDR1 and CDR2 sequences are SQVTM and ANQGSEA. Trimming took off 5 bases at V and 7 bases at J, with 15 bases between the two ends. The CDR3 is made up of 12 amino acids. CDR3 region: CSVQPQGSEQYF. The CDR3 DNA reads TGCAGCGTTCAACCTCAGGGGTCGGAGCAGTACTTC.

The V gene is TRBV15, the J gene TRBJ2-2, with 8 bases that match TRBD1. Germline assignment: CDR1 LNHNV and CDR2 YYDKDF (reference sequence). J gave up 4 bases and V 0 bases, and 7 bases lay outside the gene matches. The CDR3 is made up of 17 amino acids. CDR3 nucleotide sequence: TGTGCCACCAGCAGAGAGGCAGGGGGCGCAGGCACCGGGGAGCTGTTTTTT. Its translation: CATSREAGGAGTGELFF.

The V gene is TRBV6-6, the J gene TRBJ1-5; weak D call: TRBD1 (6 bases). This CDR3 has 15 residues. Germline CDR1 reads MNHNY; CDR2 reads SVGAGI (reference sequence). Trimming removed 6 bases at V and 9 bases at J, with 21 bases between. The CDR3 loop reads CASRPGHGFGSPQHF. CDR3 bases: TGTGCCAGCAGACCGGGACACGGTTTCGGATCGCCCCAGCATTTT.

The rearrangement joins TRBV2 to TRBJ1-3, with a weak D call TRBD1 (5 bases). Trimming cost V 7 bases and J 8 bases, with 15 bases left between them. CDR3 length equals 13 residues. Germline values: CDR1 SNHLY, CDR2 FYNNEI. CDR3 DNA: TGTGCCAGCACCACGAATCGGGGGGACACCATATATTTT. Translating gives CASTTNRGDTIYF.

The J gene is TRBJ1-5, the V gene TRBV19, with D possibly matching TRBD1 (6 bases). This CDR3 has 15 residues. The ends were cut back, 5 bases at V and 6 bases at J, with 17 bases in the middle. The germline V gene has CDR1 LNHDA and CDR2 SQIVND (reference sequence). The CDR3 sequence: CASSLPGGRGQPQHF. Here the CDR3 DNA reads TGTGCCAGTAGTCTCCCGGGGGGCAGGGGTCAGCCCCAGCATTTT.

CDR3 DNA sequence: TGTGCCAGCAGAGAAGGGACAGGCCGTAGGTCACCCCTCCACTTT. It specifies CASREGTGRRSPLHF. The chain is built from TRBV4-2 and TRBJ1-6; 8 nucleotides agree with TRBD1. Germline CDR1 and CDR2: LGHNA and YNFKEQ. With 6 bases clipped from V and 10 bases from J, the junction kept 11 bases outside the gene matches. This CDR3 is built from 15 residues.

This rearrangement joins TRBV11-2 to TRBJ2-1; D gene uncertain. Trimming shortened V by 5 bases and J by 4 bases, and 9 bases separated the two germline ends. Germline CDR1 and CDR2: SGHAT and FQNNGV. This CDR3 comprises 13 residues. In nucleotides, the CDR3 is TGTGCCAGCAGCACAGAGCTTTACAATGAGCAGTTCTTC. Translation gives CASSTELYNEQFF.

The chain combines TRBV6-5 with TRBJ2-2; 7 bases are shared with TRBD1. The CDR3 has 16 amino acids. Germline CDR1 reads MNHEY; CDR2 reads SVGAGI. V lost 6 bases to trimming and J lost 1 base; unmatched junction nucleotides: 8. Here the CDR3 reads CASRYPGTENTGELFF. CDR3 DNA sequence: TGTGCCAGCAGATACCCCGGGACAGAGAACACCGGGGAGCTGTTTTTT.

This clone came up a few times. The rearrangement uses TRBV2 and TRBJ1-1; D call uncertain. Germline CDR1 and CDR2: SNHLY and FYNNEI. Between the trimmed V and J ends, which lost 2 bases and 6 bases, there was a span of 13 bases. CDR3 size: 14 residues. CDR3: CASSETVSFAEAFF. For the CDR3, the DNA is TGTGCCAGCAGTGAAACCGTAAGCTTTGCTGAAGCTTTCTTT. Based on the CDR3 plus reference TRBV2 and TRBJ1-1, the full variable domain is EPEVTQTPSHQVTQMGQEVILRCVPISNHLYFYWYRQILGQKVEFLVSFYNNEISEKSEIFDDQFSVERPDGSNFTLKIRSTKLEDSAMYFCASSETVSFAEAFFGQGTRLTVV.